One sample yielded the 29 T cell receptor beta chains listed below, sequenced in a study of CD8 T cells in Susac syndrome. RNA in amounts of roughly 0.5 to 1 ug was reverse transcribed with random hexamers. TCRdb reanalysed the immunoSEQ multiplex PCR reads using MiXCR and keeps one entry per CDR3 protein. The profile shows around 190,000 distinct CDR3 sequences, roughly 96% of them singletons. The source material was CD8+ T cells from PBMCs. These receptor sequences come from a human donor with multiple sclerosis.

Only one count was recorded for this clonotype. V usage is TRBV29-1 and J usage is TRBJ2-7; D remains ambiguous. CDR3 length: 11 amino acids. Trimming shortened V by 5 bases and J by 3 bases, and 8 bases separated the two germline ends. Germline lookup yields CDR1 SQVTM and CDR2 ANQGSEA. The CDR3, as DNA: TGCAGCGTTTTCGACGGCTACGAGCAGTACTTC. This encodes CSVFDGYEQYF.

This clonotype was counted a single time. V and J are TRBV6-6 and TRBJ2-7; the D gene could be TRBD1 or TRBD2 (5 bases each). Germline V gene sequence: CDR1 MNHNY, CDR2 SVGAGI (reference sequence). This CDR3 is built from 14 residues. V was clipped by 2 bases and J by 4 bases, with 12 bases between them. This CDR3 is CASSYPGRGYEQYF. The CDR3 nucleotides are TGTGCCAGCAGTTACCCGGGAAGGGGTTACGAGCAGTACTTC.

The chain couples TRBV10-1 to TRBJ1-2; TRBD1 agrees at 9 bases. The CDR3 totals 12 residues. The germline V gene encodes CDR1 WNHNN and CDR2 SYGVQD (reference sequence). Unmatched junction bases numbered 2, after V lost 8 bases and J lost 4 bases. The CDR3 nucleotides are TGCGCCAGCGGACAGGGGTCCTATGGCTACACCTTC. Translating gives CASGQGSYGYTF.

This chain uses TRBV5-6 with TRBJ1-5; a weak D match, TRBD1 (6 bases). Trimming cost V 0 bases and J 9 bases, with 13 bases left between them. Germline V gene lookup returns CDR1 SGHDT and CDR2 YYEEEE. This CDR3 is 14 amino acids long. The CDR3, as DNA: TGTGCCAGCAGCTTGGCGACAGGTACGCTGCCCCAGCATTTT. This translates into CASSLATGTLPQHF.

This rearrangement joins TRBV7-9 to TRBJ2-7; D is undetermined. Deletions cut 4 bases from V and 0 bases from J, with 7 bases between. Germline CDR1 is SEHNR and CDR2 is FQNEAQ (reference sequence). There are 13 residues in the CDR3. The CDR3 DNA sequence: TGTGCCAGCAGCTCCAGTTCCTCCTACGAGCAGTACTTC. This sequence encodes CASSSSSSYEQYF. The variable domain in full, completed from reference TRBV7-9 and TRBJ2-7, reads DTGVSQNPRHKITKRGQNVTFRCDPISEHNRLYWYRQTLGQGPEFLTYFQNEAQLEKSRLLSDRFSAERPKGSFSTLEIQRTEQGDSAMYLCASSSSSSYEQYFGPGTRLTVT.

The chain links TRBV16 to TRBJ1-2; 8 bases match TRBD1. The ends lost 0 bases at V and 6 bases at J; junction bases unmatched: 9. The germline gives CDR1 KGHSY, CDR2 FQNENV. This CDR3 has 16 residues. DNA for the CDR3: TGTGCCAGCAGCCAATCGGGCGGACAGGGTCGGGATGGCTACACCTTC. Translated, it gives CASSQSGGQGRDGYTF.

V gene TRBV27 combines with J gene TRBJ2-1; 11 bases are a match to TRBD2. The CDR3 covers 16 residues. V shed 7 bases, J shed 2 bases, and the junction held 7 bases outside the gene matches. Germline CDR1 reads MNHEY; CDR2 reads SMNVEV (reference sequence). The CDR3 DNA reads TGTGCCAGCACCCCCTCGACTAGCGGGGCCTACAATGAGCAGTTCTTC. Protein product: CASTPSTSGAYNEQFF.

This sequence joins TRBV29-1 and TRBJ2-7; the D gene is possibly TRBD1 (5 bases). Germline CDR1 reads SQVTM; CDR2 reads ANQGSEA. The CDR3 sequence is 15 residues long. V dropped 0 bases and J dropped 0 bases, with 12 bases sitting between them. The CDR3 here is CSVEDGAMSSYEQYF. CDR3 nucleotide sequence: TGCAGCGTTGAAGATGGGGCCATGAGCTCCTACGAGCAGTACTTC.

CDR3 amino acids: CSVAKDTGTEAFF. CDR3 sequence (DNA): TGCAGCGTTGCCAAGGATACGGGCACTGAAGCTTTCTTT. J is TRBJ1-1 and V is TRBV29-1, with unresolved D. Germline V gene lookup returns CDR1 SQVTM and CDR2 ANQGSEA. This CDR3 is 13 amino acids long. V lost 4 bases, J lost 4 bases, and 13 bases lay in between.

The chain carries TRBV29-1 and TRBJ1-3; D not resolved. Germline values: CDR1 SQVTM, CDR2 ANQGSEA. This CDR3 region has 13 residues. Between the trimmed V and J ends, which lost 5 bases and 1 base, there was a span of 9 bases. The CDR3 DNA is TGCAGCGTTCTGGATGCGTCTGGAAACACCATATATTTT. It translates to CSVLDASGNTIYF.

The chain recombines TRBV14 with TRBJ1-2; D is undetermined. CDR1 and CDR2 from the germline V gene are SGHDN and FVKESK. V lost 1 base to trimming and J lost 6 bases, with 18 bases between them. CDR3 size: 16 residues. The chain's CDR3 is CASSQVGHSVLDGYTF. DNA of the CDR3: TGTGCCAGCAGCCAAGTAGGGCACAGTGTATTGGATGGCTACACCTTC.

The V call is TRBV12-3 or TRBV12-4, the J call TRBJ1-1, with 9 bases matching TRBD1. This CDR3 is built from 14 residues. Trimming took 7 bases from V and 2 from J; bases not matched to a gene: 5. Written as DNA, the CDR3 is TGTGCCAGCACCCCGGGACAGGGCAACACTGAAGCTTTCTTT. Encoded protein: CASTPGQGNTEAFF.

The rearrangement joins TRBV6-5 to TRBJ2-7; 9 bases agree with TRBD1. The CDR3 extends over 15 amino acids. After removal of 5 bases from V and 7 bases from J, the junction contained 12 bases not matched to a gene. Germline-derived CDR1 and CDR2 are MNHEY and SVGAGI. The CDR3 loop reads CASSLTGGKGQEQYF. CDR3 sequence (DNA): TGTGCCAGCAGTCTAACAGGGGGCAAGGGTCAAGAGCAGTACTTC.

CDR3 DNA sequence: TGTGCCAGCAGTCCCCTCCCGGCTAGCGGGACCCAAGAGACCCAGTACTTC. Residues: CASSPLPASGTQETQYF. This chain uses TRBV28 with TRBJ2-5; 9 bases fit TRBD2. Trimming took 5 bases from V and 1 from J; bases not matched to a gene: 11. CDR1 MDHEN and CDR2 SYDVKM come from the germline V gene. The CDR3 is 17 amino acids.

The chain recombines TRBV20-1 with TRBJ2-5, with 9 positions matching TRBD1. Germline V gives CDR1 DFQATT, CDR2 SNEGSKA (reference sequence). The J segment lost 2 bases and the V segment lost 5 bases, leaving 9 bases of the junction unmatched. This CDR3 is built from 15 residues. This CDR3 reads CSAYPIGQGQETQYF. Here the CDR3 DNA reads TGCAGTGCTTACCCTATTGGACAGGGGCAAGAGACCCAGTACTTC.

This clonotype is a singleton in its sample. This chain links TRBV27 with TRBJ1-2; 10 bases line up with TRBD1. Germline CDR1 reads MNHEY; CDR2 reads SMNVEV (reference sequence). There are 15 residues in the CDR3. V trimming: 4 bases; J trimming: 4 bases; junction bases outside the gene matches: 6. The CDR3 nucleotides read TGTGCCAGCAGTTCTCCCCGGACAGGGGGCTATGGCTACACCTTC. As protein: CASSSPRTGGYGYTF.

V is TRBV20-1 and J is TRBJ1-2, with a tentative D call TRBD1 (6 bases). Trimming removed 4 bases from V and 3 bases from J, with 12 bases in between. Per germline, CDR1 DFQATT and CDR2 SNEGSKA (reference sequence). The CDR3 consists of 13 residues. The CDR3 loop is CSAIARGDYGYTF. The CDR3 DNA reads TGCAGTGCTATAGCGAGGGGGGACTATGGCTACACCTTC.

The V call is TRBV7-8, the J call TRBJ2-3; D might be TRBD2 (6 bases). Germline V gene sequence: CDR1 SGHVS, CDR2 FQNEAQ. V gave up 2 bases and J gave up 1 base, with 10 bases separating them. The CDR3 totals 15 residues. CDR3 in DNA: TGTGCCAGCAGCTTATATGCTAGCGGCACAGATACGCAGTATTTT. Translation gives CASSLYASGTDTQYF.

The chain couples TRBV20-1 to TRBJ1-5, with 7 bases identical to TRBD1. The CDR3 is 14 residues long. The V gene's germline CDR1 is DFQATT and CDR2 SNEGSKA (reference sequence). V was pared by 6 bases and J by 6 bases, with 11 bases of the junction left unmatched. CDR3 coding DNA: TGCAGTGCGATGACAGGGCTCGGAGGTCAGCCCCAGCATTTT. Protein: CSAMTGLGGQPQHF.

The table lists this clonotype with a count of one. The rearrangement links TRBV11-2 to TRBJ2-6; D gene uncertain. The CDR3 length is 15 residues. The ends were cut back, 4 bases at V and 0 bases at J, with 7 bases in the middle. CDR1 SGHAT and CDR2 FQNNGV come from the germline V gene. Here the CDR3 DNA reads TGTGCCAGCAGCTGGCTAAGCTCTGGGGCCAACGTCCTGACTTTC. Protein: CASSWLSSGANVLTF. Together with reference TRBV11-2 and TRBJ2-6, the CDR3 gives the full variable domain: EAGVAQSPRYKIIEKRQSVAFWCNPISGHATLYWYQQILGQGPKLLIQFQNNGVVDDSQLPKDRFSAERLKGVDSTLKIQPAKLEDSAVYLCASSWLSSGANVLTFGAGSRLTVL.

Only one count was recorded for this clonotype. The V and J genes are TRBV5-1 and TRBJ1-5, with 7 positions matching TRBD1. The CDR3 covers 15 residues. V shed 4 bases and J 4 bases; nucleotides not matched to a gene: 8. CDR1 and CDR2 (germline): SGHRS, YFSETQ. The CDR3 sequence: CASSPGTAPNQPQHF. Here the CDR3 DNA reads TGCGCCAGCAGCCCCGGGACAGCGCCTAATCAGCCCCAGCATTTT.

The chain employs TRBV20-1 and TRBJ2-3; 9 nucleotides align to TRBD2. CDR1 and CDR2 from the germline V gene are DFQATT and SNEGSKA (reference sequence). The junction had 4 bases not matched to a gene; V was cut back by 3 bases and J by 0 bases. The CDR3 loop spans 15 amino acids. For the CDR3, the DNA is TGCAGTGCTAGTGTTAGCGGGGGTAGCACAGATACGCAGTATTTT. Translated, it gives CSASVSGGSTDTQYF.

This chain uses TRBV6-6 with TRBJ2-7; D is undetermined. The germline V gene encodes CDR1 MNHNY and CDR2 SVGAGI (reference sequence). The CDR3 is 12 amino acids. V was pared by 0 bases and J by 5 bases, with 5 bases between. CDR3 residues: CASSYSPHEQYF. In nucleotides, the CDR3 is TGTGCCAGCAGTTACTCTCCCCACGAGCAGTACTTC.

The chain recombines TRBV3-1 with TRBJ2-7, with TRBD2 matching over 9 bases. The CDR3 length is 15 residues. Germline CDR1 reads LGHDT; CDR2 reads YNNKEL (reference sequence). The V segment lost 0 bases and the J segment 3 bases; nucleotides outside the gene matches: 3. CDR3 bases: TGTGCCAGCAGCCAAGATCCTAGCGGGGACTACGAGCAGTACTTC. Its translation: CASSQDPSGDYEQYF.

CDR3 sequence (DNA): TGTGCCAGCAGTGGGCCTAAAGGGAGGTCCTACAATGAGCAGTTCTTC. Protein product: CASSGPKGRSYNEQFF. This chain uses TRBV28 with TRBJ2-1; tentatively, D is TRBD2 (6 bases). From germline, CDR1 is MDHEN and CDR2 SYDVKM. CDR3 size: 16 residues. The germline V and J ends were trimmed by 5 bases and 1 base, with 15 bases remaining between them.

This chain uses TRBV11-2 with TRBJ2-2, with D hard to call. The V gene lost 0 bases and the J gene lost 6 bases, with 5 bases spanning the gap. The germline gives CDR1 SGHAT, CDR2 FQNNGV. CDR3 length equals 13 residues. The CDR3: CASSLEISGELFF. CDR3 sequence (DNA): TGTGCCAGCAGCTTAGAGATCTCCGGGGAGCTGTTTTTT. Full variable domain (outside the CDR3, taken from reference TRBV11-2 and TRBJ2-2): EAGVAQSPRYKIIEKRQSVAFWCNPISGHATLYWYQQILGQGPKLLIQFQNNGVVDDSQLPKDRFSAERLKGVDSTLKIQPAKLEDSAVYLCASSLEISGELFFGEGSRLTVL.

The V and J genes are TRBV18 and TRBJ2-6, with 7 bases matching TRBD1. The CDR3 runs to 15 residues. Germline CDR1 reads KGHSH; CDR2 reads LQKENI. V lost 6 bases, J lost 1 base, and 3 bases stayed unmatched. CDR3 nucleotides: TGTGCCAGCTCGAAACAGGGGTCTGGGGCCAACGTCCTGACTTTC. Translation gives CASSKQGSGANVLTF.

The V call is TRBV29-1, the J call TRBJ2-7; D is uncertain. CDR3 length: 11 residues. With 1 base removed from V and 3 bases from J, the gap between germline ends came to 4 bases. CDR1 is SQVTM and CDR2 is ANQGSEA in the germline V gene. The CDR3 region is CSVEAGYEQYF. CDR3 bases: TGCAGCGTTGAAGCTGGCTACGAGCAGTACTTC.

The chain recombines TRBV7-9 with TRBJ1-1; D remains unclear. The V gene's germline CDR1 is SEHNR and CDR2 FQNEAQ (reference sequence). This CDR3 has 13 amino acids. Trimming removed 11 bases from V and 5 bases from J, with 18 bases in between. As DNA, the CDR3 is TGTGCCGGTGTAGGCGCCTCTGGGACTGAAGCTTTCTTT. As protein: CAGVGASGTEAFF.